This T cell receptor (beta chain) derives from a study of cytomegalovirus exposure and HLA in healthy donors. Study outcomes and limitations: Cytomegalovirus status was reportedly diagnosed by the classifier with high specificity and sensitivity. Most TCR sequences proved rare, with some public TCRs found in many donors.

In the PCR, 60 Vbeta and 13 Jbeta primers were used. This table comes from immunoSEQ multiplex PCR, and its TCRdb copy is limited to in-frame clones, with some not included. This sample has just over 80,000 clones; around 81% occur once, and the top ten carry 5.5% to 6%. Trimming stripped 7 bases from V and 2 bases from J, with 11 bases between. Germline assignment: CDR1 MDHEN and CDR2 SYDVKM. The length of the CDR3 is 13 residues. Comment on this clone: What it binds is unknown.

Sequencing was done on a sample of PBMCs. This TCR was recovered from a man aged 18 to 29 in good health and CMV-seropositive. The chain joins TRBV28 to TRBJ1-1, with no clear D. The CDR3 DNA reads TGTGCCAGCATAGCTACAACCAACACTGAAGCTTTCTTT. It codes for CASIATTNTEAFF.